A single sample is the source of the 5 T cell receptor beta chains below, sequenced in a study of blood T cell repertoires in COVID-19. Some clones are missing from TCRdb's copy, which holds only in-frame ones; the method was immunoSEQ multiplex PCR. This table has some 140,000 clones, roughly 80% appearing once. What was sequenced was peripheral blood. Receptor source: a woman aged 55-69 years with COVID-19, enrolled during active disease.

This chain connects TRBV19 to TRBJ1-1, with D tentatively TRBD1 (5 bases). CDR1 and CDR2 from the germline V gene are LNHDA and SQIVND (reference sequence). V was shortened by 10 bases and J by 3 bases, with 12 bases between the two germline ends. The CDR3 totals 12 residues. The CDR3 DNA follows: TGTGCCACCGAGGACACCTACACTGAAGCTTTCTTT. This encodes CATEDTYTEAFF.

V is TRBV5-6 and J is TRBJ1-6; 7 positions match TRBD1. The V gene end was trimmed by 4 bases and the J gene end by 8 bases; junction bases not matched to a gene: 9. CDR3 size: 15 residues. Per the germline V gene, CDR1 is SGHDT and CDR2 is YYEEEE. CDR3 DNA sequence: TGTGCCAGCAGCAGCACGGACAGGAGGTATTCACCCCTCCACTTT. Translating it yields CASSSTDRRYSPLHF.

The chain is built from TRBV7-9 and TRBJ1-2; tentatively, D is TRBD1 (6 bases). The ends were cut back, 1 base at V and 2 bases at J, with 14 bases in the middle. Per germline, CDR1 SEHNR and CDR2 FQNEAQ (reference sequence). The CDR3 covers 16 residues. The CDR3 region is CASSLGAGGANYGYTF. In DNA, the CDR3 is TGTGCCAGCAGCTTAGGGGCGGGGGGCGCGAACTATGGCTACACCTTC.

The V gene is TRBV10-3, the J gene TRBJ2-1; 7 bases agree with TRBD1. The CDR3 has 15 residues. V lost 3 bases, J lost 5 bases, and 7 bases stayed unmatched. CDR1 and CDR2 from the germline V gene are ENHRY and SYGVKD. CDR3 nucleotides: TGTGCCATCAGTGATAGGAGACAGGGCAACAATGAGCAGTTCTTC. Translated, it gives CAISDRRQGNNEQFF.

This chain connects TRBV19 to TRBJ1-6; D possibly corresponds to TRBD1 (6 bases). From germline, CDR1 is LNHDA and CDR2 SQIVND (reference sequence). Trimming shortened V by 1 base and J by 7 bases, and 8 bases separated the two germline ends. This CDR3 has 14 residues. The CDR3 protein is CASSIVDRNSPLHF. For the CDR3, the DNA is TGTGCCAGTAGTATAGTCGACAGGAATTCACCCCTCCACTTT.